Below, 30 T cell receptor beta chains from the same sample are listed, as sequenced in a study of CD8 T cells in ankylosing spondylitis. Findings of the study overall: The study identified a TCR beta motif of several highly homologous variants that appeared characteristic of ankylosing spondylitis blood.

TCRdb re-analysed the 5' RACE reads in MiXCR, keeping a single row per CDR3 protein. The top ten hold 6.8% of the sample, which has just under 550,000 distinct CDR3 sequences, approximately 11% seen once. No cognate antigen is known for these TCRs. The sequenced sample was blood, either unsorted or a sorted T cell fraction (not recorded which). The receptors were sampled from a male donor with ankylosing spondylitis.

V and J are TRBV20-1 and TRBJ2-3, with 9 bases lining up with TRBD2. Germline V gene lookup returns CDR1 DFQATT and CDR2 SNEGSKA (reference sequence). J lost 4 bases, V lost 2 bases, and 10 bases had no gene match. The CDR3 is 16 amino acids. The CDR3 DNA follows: TGCAGTGCTAGATCCGGGGCTAGCGGGACCCCAGATACGCAGTATTTT. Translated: CSARSGASGTPDTQYF.

The CDR3 loop reads CAIRSFQGQETQYF. For the CDR3, the DNA is TGTGCCATTCGCAGTTTTCAGGGCCAAGAGACCCAGTACTTC. The V call is TRBV10-3, the J call TRBJ2-5; D possibly corresponds to TRBD1 (5 bases). This CDR3 has 14 residues. V lost 9 bases to trimming and J lost 1 base, with 15 bases between them. Germline CDR1 and CDR2: ENHRY and SYGVKD.

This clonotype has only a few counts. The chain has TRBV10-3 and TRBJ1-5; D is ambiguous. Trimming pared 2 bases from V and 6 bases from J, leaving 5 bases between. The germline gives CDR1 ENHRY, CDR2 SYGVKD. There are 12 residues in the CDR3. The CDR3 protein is CAISEMGQPQHF. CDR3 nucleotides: TGTGCCATCAGTGAGATGGGTCAGCCCCAGCATTTT.

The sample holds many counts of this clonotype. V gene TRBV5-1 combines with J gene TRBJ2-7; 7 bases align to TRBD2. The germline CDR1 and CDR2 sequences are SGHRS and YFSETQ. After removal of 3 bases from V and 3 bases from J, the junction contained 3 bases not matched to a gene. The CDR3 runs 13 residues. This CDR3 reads CASSSSGNYEQYF. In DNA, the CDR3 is TGCGCCAGCAGCTCGAGCGGGAACTACGAGCAGTACTTC.

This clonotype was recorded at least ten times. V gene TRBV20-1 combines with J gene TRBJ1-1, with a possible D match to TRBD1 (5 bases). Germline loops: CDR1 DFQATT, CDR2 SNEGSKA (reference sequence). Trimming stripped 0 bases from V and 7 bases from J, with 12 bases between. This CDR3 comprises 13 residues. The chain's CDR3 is CSARDPKGLEAFF. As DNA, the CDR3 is TGCAGTGCTAGAGATCCGAAGGGACTTGAAGCTTTCTTT.

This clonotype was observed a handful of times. Here the CDR3 reads CATSRSKTQETQYF. In DNA, the CDR3 is TGTGCCACCAGCAGATCTAAGACACAAGAGACCCAGTACTTC. J is TRBJ2-5 and V is TRBV15, with D unresolved. The V end was cut by 2 bases, the J end by 2 bases, with 9 bases between. The CDR3 is 14 amino acids. Germline loops: CDR1 LNHNV, CDR2 YYDKDF (reference sequence).

The CDR3 DNA is TGTGCCAGCAGCTTGGGGGGACAGAATTCACCCCTCCACTTT. This encodes CASSLGGQNSPLHF. The chain couples TRBV5-6 to TRBJ1-6, with 7 bases lining up with TRBD1. CDR3 length equals 14 residues. Germline-derived CDR1 and CDR2 are SGHDT and YYEEEE. The V and J ends lost 0 bases and 7 bases, in that order; junction bases with no gene match: 1.

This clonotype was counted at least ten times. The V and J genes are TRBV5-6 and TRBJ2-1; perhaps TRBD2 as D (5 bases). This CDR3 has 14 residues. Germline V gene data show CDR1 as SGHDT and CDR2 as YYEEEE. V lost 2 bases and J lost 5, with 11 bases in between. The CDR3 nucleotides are TGTGCCAGCAGCTTAAGGAGGCGAAACAATGAGCAGTTCTTC. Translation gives CASSLRRRNNEQFF.

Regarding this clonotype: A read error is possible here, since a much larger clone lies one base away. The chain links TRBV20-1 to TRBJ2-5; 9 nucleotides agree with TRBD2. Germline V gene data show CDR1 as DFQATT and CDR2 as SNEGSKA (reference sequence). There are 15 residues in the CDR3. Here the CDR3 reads CCARPLAGLAETQYF. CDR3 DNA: TGCTGTGCTAGGCCTCTAGCGGGACTAGCAGAGACCCAGTACTTC.

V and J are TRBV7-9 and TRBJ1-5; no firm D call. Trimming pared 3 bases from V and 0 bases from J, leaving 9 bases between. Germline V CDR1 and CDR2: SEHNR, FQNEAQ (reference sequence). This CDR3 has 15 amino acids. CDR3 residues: CASSFTTDSNQPQHF. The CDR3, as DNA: TGTGCCAGCAGCTTTACGACGGATAGCAATCAGCCCCAGCATTTT.

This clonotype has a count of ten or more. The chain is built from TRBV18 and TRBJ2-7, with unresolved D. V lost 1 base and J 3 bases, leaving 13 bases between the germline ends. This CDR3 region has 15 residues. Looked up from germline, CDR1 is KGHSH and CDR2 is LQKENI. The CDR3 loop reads CASSPQTLIDYEQYF. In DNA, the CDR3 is TGTGCCAGCTCACCACAAACCCTTATTGACTACGAGCAGTACTTC.

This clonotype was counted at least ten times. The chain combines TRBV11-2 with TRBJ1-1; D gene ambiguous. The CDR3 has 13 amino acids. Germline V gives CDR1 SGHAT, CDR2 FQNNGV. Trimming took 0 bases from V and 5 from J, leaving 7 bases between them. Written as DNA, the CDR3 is TGTGCCAGCAGCTTAGAAGGGTTTACTGAAGCTTTCTTT. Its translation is CASSLEGFTEAFF.

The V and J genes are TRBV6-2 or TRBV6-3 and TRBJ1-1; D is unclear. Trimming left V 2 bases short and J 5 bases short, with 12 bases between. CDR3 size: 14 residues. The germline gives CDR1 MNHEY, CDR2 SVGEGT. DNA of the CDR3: TGTGCCAGCAGTTACATATTCCGGGTGACTGAAGCTTTCTTT. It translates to CASSYIFRVTEAFF.

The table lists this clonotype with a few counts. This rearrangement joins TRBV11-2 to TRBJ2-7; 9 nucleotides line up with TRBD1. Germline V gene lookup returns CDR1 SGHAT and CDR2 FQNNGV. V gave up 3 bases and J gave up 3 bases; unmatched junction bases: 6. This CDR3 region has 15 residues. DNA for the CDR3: TGTGCCAGCAGCTTCAAGACAGGGGGGGTCTACGAGCAGTACTTC. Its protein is CASSFKTGGVYEQYF.

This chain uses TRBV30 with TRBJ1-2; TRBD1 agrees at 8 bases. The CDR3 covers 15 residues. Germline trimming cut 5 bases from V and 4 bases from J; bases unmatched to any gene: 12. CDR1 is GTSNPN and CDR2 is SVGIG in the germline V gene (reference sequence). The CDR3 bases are TGTGCCTGGGTGACAGGGGCGAATCCCTTCTATGGCTACACCTTC. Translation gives CAWVTGANPFYGYTF.

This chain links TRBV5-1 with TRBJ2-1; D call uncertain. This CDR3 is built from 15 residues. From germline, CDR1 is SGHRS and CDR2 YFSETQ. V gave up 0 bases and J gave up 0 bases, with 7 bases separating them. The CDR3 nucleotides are TGCGCCAGCAGCTTGGTGGCCAGCTCCTACAATGAGCAGTTCTTC. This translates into CASSLVASSYNEQFF.

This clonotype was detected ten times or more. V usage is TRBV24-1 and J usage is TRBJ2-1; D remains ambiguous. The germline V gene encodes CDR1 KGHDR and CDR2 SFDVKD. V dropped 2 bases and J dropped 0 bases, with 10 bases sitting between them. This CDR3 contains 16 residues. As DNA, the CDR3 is TGTGCCACCAGTGATTCCTATCGTAGCTCCTACAATGAGCAGTTCTTC. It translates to CATSDSYRSSYNEQFF.

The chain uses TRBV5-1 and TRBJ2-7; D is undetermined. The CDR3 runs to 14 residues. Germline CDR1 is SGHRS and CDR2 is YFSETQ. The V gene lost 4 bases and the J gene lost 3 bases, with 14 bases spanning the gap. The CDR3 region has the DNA TGCGCCAGCAGCCCCGGTCCAGGAAGCTACGAGCAGTACTTC. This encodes CASSPGPGSYEQYF.

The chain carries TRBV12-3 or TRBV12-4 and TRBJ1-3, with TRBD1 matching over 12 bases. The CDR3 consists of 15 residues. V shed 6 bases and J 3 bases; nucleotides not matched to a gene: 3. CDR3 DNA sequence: TGTGCCAGCAGGGGGACAGGGGGCTTTGGAAACACCATATATTTT. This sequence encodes CASRGTGGFGNTIYF.

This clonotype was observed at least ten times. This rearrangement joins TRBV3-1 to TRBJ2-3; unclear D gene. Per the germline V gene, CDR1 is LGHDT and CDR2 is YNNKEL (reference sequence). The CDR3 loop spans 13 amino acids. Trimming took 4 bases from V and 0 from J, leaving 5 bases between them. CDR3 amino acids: CASSRGSTDTQYF. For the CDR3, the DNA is TGTGCCAGCAGCCGTGGAAGCACAGATACGCAGTATTTT.

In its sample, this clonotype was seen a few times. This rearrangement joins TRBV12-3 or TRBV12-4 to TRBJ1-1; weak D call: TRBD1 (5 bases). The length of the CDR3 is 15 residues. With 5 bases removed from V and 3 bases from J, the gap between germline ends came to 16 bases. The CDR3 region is CASSPTGWGDTEAFF. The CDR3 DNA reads TGTGCCAGCAGTCCTACCGGGTGGGGGGACACTGAAGCTTTCTTT.

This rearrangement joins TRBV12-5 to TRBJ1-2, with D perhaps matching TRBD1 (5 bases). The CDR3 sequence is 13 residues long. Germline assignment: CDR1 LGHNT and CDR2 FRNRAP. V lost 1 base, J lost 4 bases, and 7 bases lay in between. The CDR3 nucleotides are TGTGCTAGTGGTTTGGGCGGGGGCTATGGCTACACCTTC. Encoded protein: CASGLGGGYGYTF.

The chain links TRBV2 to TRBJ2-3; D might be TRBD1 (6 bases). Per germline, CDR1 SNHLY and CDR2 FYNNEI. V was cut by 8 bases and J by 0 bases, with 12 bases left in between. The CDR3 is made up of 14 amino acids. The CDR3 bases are TGTGCCAGCTCTGGGGGCTCTAGCACAGATACGCAGTATTTT. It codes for CASSGGSSTDTQYF.

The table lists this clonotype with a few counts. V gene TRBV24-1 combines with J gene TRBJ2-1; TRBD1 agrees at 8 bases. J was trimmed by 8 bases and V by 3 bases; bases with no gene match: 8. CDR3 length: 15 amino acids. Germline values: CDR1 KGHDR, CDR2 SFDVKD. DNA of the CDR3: TGTGCCACCAGTGATGCTGGGACAGGTAAAGATGAGCAGTTCTTC. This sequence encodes CATSDAGTGKDEQFF.

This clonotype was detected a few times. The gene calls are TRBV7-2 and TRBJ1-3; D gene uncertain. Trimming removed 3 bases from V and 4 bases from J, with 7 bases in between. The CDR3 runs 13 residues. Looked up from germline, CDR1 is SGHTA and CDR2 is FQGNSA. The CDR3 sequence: CASSFVSGNTIYF. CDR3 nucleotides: TGTGCCAGCAGCTTTGTATCCGGAAACACCATATATTTT.

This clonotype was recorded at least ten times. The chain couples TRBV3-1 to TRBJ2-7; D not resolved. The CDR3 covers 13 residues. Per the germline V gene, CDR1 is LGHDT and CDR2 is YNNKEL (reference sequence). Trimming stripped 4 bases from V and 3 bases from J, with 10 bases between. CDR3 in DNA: TGTGCCAGCAGCCGCCGTCAAGACTACGAGCAGTACTTC. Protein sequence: CASSRRQDYEQYF.

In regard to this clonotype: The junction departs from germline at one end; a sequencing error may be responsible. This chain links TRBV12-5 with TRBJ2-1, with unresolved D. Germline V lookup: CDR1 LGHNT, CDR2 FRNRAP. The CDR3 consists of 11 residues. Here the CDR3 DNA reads TGTGCTAGTGGTTTTAGTAATGTGCAGTTCTTC. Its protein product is CASGFSNVQFF.

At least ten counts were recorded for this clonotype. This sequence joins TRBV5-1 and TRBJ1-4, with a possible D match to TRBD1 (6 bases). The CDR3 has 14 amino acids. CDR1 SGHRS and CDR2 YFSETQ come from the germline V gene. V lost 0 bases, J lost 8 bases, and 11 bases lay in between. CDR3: CASSLGTADEKLFF. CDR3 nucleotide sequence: TGCGCCAGCAGCTTGGGGACAGCGGACGAAAAACTGTTTTTT. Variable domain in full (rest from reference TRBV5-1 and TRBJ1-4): KAGVTQTPRYLIKTRGQQVTLSCSPISGHRSVSWYQQTPGQGLQFLFEYFSETQRNKGNFPGRFSGRQFSNSRSEMNVSTLELGDSALYLCASSLGTADEKLFFGSGTQLSVL.

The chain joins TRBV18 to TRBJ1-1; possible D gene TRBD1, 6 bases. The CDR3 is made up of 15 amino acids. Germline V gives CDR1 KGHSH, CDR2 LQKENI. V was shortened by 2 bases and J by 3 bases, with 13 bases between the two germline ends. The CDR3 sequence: CASSPRQVGDTEAFF. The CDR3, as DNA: TGTGCCAGCTCACCAAGACAGGTGGGGGACACTGAAGCTTTCTTT.

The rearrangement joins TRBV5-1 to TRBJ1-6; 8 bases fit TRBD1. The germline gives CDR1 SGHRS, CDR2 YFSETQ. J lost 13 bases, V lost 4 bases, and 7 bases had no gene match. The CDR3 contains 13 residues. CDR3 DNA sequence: TGCGCCAGCAGCGTGGACAGGGAAGGCCCCCTCCACTTT. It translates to CASSVDREGPLHF.